The present TCR beta chain was sequenced within a study of T-cell reconstitution after alpha-beta-depleted transplantation in children. Overall study results and limits: A year post-transplant, T-cell counts and diversity derived mostly from newly produced T cells. In patients about two months after transplant, alpha-beta T cells reportedly arose from several hundred expanded graft clones. Recipient T cells and thymic progenitors that survived were the source of the high TCRbeta diversity seen at day 60 in some patients.

This clonotype was detected a few times. What it binds is not known. Preparing the TCRbeta library involved the use of unique molecular identifiers. TCRdb used MiXCR to reprocess the PCR reads, holding one entry per CDR3 protein. This sample has around 700,000 distinct CDR3 sequences; 13% occur once, and the top ten carry 0.79%. The sequences come from PBMCs, collected before TCRalphabeta/CD19-depleted stem cell transplant. This TCR came from a girl aged 2-10 years with congenital amegakaryocytic thrombocytopenia, due to receive a stem cell transplant.

The CDR3 sequence is CASSPRTSGSGAGELFF. The CDR3 nucleotides read TGTGCCAGCAGTCCTAGGACTAGCGGGAGTGGTGCCGGGGAGCTGTTTTTT. The chain carries TRBV27 and TRBJ2-2, with TRBD2 matching over 13 bases. Germline V lookup: CDR1 MNHEY, CDR2 SMNVEV (reference sequence). V lost 5 bases to trimming and J lost 6 bases; unmatched junction nucleotides: 9. This CDR3 has 17 residues.